This TCR beta chain was sequenced for a study of T cell changes during pregnancy in multiple sclerosis. Germline V CDR1 and CDR2: LGHNA, YNFKEQ. This CDR3 has 16 amino acids. V lost 2 bases and J lost 2; bases outside the gene matches: 4. The repertoire was sequenced with immunoSEQ multiplex PCR; TCRdb's copy has only in-frame clones and lacks some. The repertoire holds some 41,000 clones, with around 90% as singletons. The receptor was isolated from a female donor with multiple sclerosis, enrolled in a pregnancy study. The source was CD8+ T cells from peripheral blood mononuclear cells, collected in the first trimester of pregnancy. J is TRBJ2-1 and V is TRBV4-2; TRBD2 matches 9 bases. DNA of the CDR3: TGTGCCAGCAGCCAAAGTAGCGGGGGAGCCTACAATGAGCAGTTCTTC. Protein: CASSQSSGGAYNEQFF.